One and the same sample provided the 32 T cell receptor beta chains below, sequenced in a study of T cells expressing NK-cell markers. TCRdb re-called the 5' RACE reads and gives one entry per CDR3 protein, without DNA. Its table records a few hundred thousand distinct CDR3 sequences. The specimen was blood T cells: a sorted CD56 or NKG2C T cell subset, CD4+ or CD8+ T cells, or bulk PBMC T cells (not recorded which). The receptors derive from a woman in her forties or fifties in good health.

This CDR3 is CASSATGDSGNTIYF. The V gene is TRBV25-1, the J gene TRBJ1-3; TCRdb picks TRBD1, but there is no DNA to check that call. The CDR3 extends over 15 amino acids. Germline V gives CDR1 MGHDK, CDR2 SYGVNS.

V gene TRBV20-1 combines with J gene TRBJ2-1. Germline-derived CDR1 and CDR2 are DFQATT and SNEGSKA (reference sequence). The CDR3 covers 12 residues. The CDR3 region is CSAQPESDRQFF.

The chain employs TRBV5-5 and TRBJ2-3. The CDR3 consists of 13 residues. The V gene's germline CDR1 is SGHKS and CDR2 YYEKEE (reference sequence). The CDR3 here is CASSLRESDTQYF.

The J gene is TRBJ2-3, the V gene TRBV6-5; TCRdb's assignment of TRBD2 cannot be checked, as there is no DNA. CDR3 length: 19 residues. The germline V gene has CDR1 MNHEY and CDR2 SVGAGI. The CDR3 protein is CASSYSVKRAASVTDTQYF.

V usage is TRBV6-5 and J usage is TRBJ2-3; TCRdb outputs TRBD1, but without DNA this stays unchecked. Germline lookup yields CDR1 MNHEY and CDR2 SVGAGI. The CDR3 runs 14 residues. The CDR3 sequence is CASIERGGTDTQYF.

The gene calls are TRBV12-3 or TRBV12-4 and TRBJ1-3. CDR3 length: 16 residues. The CDR3 is CASSLDPPGSGNTIYF.

V usage is TRBV4-1 and J usage is TRBJ2-3. Germline V gene sequence: CDR1 MGHRA, CDR2 YSYEKL. This CDR3 is built from 15 residues. CDR3 sequence: CASSQVWQAADTQYF.

The genes are TRBV5-1 and TRBJ1-1; the TCRdb D gene call, TRBD1, has no DNA to confirm it. This CDR3 contains 15 residues. From germline, CDR1 is SGHRS and CDR2 YFSETQ. The CDR3 sequence is CASSLAPGSETEAFF.

J is TRBJ2-5 and V is TRBV12-3 or TRBV12-4. The CDR3 totals 12 residues. The CDR3 loop is CASSFVRETQYF.

J is TRBJ2-5 and V is TRBV28; checking the TCRdb D call of TRBD1 is not possible without DNA. There are 14 residues in the CDR3. Germline CDR1 reads MDHEN; CDR2 reads SYDVKM. The CDR3 region is CASGGTGGKETQYF. The variable domain in full, completed from reference TRBV28 and TRBJ2-5, reads DVKVTQSSRYLVKRTGEKVFLECVQDMDHENMFWYRQDPGLGLRLIYFSYDVKMKEKGDIPEGYSVSREKKERFSLILESASTNQTSMYLCASGGTGGKETQYFGPGTRLLVL.

The chain carries TRBV11-2 and TRBJ2-5; TCRdb indicates TRBD1, and absent DNA this call remains unverified. The germline V gene has CDR1 SGHAT and CDR2 FQNNGV. The CDR3 loop spans 15 amino acids. The CDR3 sequence: CASSAGTASRETQYF. Filled out from reference TRBV11-2 and TRBJ2-5, the complete variable domain reads EAGVAQSPRYKIIEKRQSVAFWCNPISGHATLYWYQQILGQGPKLLIQFQNNGVVDDSQLPKDRFSAERLKGVDSTLKIQPAKLEDSAVYLCASSAGTASRETQYFGPGTRLLVL.

The J gene is TRBJ2-7, the V gene TRBV5-1; TCRdb indicates TRBD2, and absent DNA this call remains unverified. Germline V gene data show CDR1 as SGHRS and CDR2 as YFSETQ. The CDR3 is 13 residues long. The CDR3 reads CASSYRPEDEQYF.

The chain employs TRBV7-2 and TRBJ2-4; without DNA, the TCRdb call of TRBD2 cannot be checked. Germline CDR1 reads SGHTA; CDR2 reads FQGNSA. This CDR3 has 13 amino acids. CDR3 in amino acids: CASSLPGGDIQYF.

The rearrangement links TRBV20-1 to TRBJ2-1. This CDR3 is 13 amino acids long. Looked up from germline, CDR1 is DFQATT and CDR2 is SNEGSKA (reference sequence). CDR3 amino acids: CSARVGQNNEQFF.

This rearrangement joins TRBV7-6 to TRBJ2-2; TCRdb reports TRBD2, a call that lacks DNA to check it against. The CDR3 has 19 amino acids. Germline CDR1 reads SGHVS; CDR2 reads FNYEAQ. Here the CDR3 reads CASSQPGPLAGVRTGELFF.

The J gene is TRBJ1-1, the V gene TRBV9. Germline V CDR1 and CDR2: SGDLS, YYNGEE. There are 13 residues in the CDR3. CDR3 sequence: CASSVLGSTEAFF.

The J gene is TRBJ2-3, the V gene TRBV6-5; the D gene TCRdb calls, TRBD2, cannot be checked with no DNA. This CDR3 has 18 residues. Looked up from germline, CDR1 is MNHEY and CDR2 is SVGAGI. The CDR3 protein is CASSLGTSGRGGTDTQYF.

The chain couples TRBV10-3 to TRBJ2-2; absent DNA, TCRdb's TRBD2 call cannot be checked. The V gene's germline CDR1 is ENHRY and CDR2 SYGVKD. The CDR3 is 18 amino acids. This CDR3 is CAIRKTGTSGSDTGELFF.

The chain employs TRBV5-1 and TRBJ2-1; lacking DNA, the TRBD1 call made by TCRdb goes unchecked. Per germline, CDR1 SGHRS and CDR2 YFSETQ. CDR3 length: 19 amino acids. CDR3: CASSSGTGGLGWLSNEQFF.

The chain combines TRBV9 with TRBJ1-1; no DNA is available, so the TRBD1 call from TCRdb remains unchecked. This CDR3 comprises 17 residues. CDR1 and CDR2 from the germline V gene are SGDLS and YYNGEE. The CDR3 protein is CASSSPGQGKRNTEAFF. Looking up the rest from reference TRBV9 and TRBJ1-1 gives the full variable domain: DSGVTQTPKHLITATGQRVTLRCSPRSGDLSVYWYQQSLDQGLQFLIQYYNGEERAKGNILERFSAQQFPDLHSELNLSSLELGDSALYFCASSSPGQGKRNTEAFFGQGTRLTVV.

The gene calls are TRBV11-2 and TRBJ2-3; TCRdb's D call of TRBD2 is untestable without DNA. Germline V lookup: CDR1 SGHAT, CDR2 FQNNGV. This CDR3 has 14 residues. This CDR3 reads CASSPAGITDTQYF.

The chain combines TRBV6-6 with TRBJ2-3; TCRdb's D call of TRBD1 is untestable without DNA. The CDR3 runs to 14 residues. Per germline, CDR1 MNHNY and CDR2 SVGAGI (reference sequence). This CDR3 is CASRREQGLNTQYF.

The V gene is TRBV7-3, the J gene TRBJ2-1; no DNA is available, so the TRBD2 call from TCRdb remains unchecked. The CDR3 is 15 amino acids. Germline lookup yields CDR1 SGHTA and CDR2 FQGTGA. CDR3: CASSLKGLAGGEQFF.

The chain links TRBV4-1 to TRBJ1-1; the D call of TRBD1 rests on TCRdb alone, since no DNA is present to check it. The CDR3 runs to 16 residues. CDR1 is MGHRA, CDR2 YSYEKL, per germline. CDR3 sequence: CASSQDRRGTEQEAFF.

The chain joins TRBV5-1 to TRBJ2-4; TCRdb indicates TRBD2, and absent DNA this call remains unverified. CDR3 length: 17 residues. Germline V gene data show CDR1 as SGHRS and CDR2 as YFSETQ. CDR3 sequence: CASSLEAGGPAKNIQYF.

The chain carries TRBV25-1 and TRBJ1-2; TCRdb returns TRBD1, unconfirmable since there is no DNA. Germline V gene lookup returns CDR1 MGHDK and CDR2 SYGVNS. This CDR3 region has 16 residues. The CDR3: CASSEYRIQGAYGYTF.

The chain couples TRBV12-3 or TRBV12-4 to TRBJ1-3. The CDR3 is 14 residues long. CDR3 region: CASSLPQRFDTIYF.

The chain uses TRBV5-6 and TRBJ2-4; the D call of TRBD1 rests on TCRdb alone, since no DNA is present to check it. Looked up from germline, CDR1 is SGHDT and CDR2 is YYEEEE. The CDR3 runs to 15 residues. CDR3 region: CASSGSGFDKNIQYF.

V gene TRBV24-1 combines with J gene TRBJ1-5; TCRdb selects TRBD1, and the lack of DNA leaves this call unchecked. CDR1 KGHDR and CDR2 SFDVKD come from the germline V gene. This CDR3 has 13 residues. CDR3 residues: CATSGEGNQPQHF.

This chain joins TRBV24-1 and TRBJ2-3; TCRdb returns TRBD2, unconfirmable since there is no DNA. CDR3 length: 15 residues. CDR1 is KGHDR and CDR2 is SFDVKD in the germline V gene. The CDR3 is CATSDFGGGEDTQYF.

The rearrangement joins TRBV7-8 to TRBJ2-6; TCRdb gives TRBD2 as the D gene, but with no DNA this cannot be confirmed. Germline CDR1 reads SGHVS; CDR2 reads FQNEAQ. CDR3 length equals 19 residues. This CDR3 reads CASTNPGLAGISGANVLTF.

The chain joins TRBV7-9 to TRBJ2-1; TCRdb's D call of TRBD1 is untestable without DNA. The CDR3 runs 18 residues. Germline V CDR1 and CDR2: SEHNR, FQNEAQ (reference sequence). The CDR3 here is CASSLLAPSARSYNEQFF.